The clone carrying this T cell receptor (beta chain) has a handful of counts. It was RNA transcripts that yielded the amplified TCR beta CDR3 regions. Researchers ran a first-round RT-PCR on the TCR CDR3 using the HTBI primer set. TCRdb re-called the multiplex PCR reads through MiXCR, storing one row per CDR3 protein. The sample lists a few hundred thousand distinct CDR3 sequences, approximately 15% occurring once. These data are taken from a study of T cells in Graves' hyperthyroidism and ophthalmopathy. Enrolled ophthalmopathy patients presented with a Clinical Activity Score of at least 3, a NOSPECS grade of at least 4, and disease duration under 3 months. Thyroid ultrasound, orbital computed tomography, clinical symptoms, and serum thyroxine and TRAb underpinned diagnoses. V was cut by 6 bases and J by 0 bases, with 18 bases left in between. Germline V gene data show CDR1 as MDHEN and CDR2 as SYDVKM. The CDR3 loop spans 17 amino acids.

This chain links TRBV28 with TRBJ2-4, with a possible D match to TRBD2 (6 bases). Sequenced sample: blood. The source is a middle-aged woman with Graves' ophthalmopathy. CDR3 nucleotide sequence: TGTGCCAGCAGCCGGGATAGCGGCATTCTAGCCAAAAACATTCAGTACTTC. As protein: CASSRDSGILAKNIQYF.